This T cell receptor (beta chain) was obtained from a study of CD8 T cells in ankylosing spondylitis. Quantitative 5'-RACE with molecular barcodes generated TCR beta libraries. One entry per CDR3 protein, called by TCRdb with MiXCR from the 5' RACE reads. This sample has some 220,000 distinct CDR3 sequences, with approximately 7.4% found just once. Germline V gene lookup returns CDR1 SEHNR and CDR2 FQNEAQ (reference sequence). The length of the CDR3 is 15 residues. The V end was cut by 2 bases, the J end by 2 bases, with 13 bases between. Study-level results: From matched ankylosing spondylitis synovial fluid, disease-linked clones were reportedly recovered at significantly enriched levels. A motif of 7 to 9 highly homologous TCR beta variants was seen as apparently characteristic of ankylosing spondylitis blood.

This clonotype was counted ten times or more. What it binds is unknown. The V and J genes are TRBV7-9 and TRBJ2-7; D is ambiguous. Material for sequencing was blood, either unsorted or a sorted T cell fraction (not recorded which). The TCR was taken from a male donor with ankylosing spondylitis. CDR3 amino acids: CASSLLQGGAYEQYF. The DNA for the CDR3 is TGTGCCAGCAGCTTACTCCAAGGTGGGGCCTACGAGCAGTACTTC.